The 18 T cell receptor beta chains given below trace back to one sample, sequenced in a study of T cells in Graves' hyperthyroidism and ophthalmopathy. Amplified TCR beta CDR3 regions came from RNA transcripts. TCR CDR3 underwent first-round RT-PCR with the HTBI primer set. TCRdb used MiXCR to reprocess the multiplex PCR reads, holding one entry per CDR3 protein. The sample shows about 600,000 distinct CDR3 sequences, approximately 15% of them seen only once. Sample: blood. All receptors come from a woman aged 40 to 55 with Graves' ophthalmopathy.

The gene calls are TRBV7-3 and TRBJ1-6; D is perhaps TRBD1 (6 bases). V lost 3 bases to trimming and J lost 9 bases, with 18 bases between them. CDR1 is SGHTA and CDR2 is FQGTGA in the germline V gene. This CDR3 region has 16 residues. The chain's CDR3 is CASSLTGLSGGSPLHF. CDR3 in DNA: TGTGCCAGCAGCTTGACAGGCCTTTCCGGTGGTTCACCCCTCCACTTT.

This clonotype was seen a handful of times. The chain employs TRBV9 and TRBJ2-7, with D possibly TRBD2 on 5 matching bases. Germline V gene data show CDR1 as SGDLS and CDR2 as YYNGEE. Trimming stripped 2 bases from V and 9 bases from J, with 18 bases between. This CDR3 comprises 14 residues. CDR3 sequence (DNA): TGTGCCAGCAGCGTTTCTAGCTCCCCGCTCGGGCAGTACTTC. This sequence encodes CASSVSSSPLGQYF.

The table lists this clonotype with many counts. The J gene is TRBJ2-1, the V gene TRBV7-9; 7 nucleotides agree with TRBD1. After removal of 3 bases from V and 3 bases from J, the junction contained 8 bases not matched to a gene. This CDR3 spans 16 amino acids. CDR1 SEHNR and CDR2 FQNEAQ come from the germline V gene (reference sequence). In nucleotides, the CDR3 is TGTGCCAGCAGCTTGGGACAGACGACGTTCTACAATGAGCAGTTCTTC. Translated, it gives CASSLGQTTFYNEQFF.

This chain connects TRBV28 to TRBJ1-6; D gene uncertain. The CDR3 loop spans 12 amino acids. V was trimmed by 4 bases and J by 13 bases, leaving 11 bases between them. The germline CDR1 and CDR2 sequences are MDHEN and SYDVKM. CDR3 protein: CASSSPGIPLHF. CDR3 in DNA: TGTGCCAGCAGTTCGCCGGGAATTCCCCTCCACTTT. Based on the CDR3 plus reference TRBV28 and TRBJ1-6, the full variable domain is DVKVTQSSRYLVKRTGEKVFLECVQDMDHENMFWYRQDPGLGLRLIYFSYDVKMKEKGDIPEGYSVSREKKERFSLILESASTNQTSMYLCASSSPGIPLHFGNGTRLTVT.

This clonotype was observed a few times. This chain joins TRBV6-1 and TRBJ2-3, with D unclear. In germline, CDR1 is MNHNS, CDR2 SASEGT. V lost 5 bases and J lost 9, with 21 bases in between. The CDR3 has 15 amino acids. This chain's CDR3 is CASSPDLDPASTQYF. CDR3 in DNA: TGTGCCAGCAGTCCAGACCTTGACCCGGCGAGCACGCAGTATTTT.

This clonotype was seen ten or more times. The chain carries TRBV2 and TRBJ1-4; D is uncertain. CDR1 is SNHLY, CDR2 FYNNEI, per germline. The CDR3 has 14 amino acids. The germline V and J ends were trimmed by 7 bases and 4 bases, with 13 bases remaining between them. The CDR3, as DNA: TGTGCCAGCAACGTCGTACAGCTTAATGAAAAACTGTTTTTT. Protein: CASNVVQLNEKLFF.

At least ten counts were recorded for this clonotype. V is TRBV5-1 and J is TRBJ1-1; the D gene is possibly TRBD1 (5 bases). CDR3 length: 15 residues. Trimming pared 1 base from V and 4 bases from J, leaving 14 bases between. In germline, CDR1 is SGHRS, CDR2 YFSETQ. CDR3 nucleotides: TGCGCCAGCAGCTTGATAACATCAGGGCTCACTGAAGCTTTCTTT. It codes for CASSLITSGLTEAFF.

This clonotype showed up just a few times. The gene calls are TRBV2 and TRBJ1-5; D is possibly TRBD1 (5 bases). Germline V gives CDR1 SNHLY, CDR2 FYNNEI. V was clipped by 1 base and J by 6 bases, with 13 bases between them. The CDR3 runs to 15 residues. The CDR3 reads CASSEESGRAQPQHF. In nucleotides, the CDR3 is TGTGCCAGCAGTGAAGAATCAGGCAGGGCTCAGCCCCAGCATTTT.

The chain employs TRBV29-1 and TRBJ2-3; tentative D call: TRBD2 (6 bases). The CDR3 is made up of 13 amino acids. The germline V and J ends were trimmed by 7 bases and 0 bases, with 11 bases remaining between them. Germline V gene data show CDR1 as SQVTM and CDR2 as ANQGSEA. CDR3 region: CSDVSGSTDTQYF. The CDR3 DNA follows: TGCAGCGACGTTAGCGGCAGCACAGATACGCAGTATTTT.

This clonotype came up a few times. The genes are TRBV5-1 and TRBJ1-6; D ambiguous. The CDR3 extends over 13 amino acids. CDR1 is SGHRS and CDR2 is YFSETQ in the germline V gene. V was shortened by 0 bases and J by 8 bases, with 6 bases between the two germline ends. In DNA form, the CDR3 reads TGCGCCAGCAGCTTGGCCGTCGATTCACCCCTCCACTTT. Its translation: CASSLAVDSPLHF.

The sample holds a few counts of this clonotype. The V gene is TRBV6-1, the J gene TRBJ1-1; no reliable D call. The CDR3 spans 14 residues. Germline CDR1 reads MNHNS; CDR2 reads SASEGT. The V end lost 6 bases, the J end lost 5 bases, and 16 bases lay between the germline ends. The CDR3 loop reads CASSPVRAGTEAFF. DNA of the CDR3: TGTGCCAGCAGCCCGGTGAGGGCTGGGACTGAAGCTTTCTTT.

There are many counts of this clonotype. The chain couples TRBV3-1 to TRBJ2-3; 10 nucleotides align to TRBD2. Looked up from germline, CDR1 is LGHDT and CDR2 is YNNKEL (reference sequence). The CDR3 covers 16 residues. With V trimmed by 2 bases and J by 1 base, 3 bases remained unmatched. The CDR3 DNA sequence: TGTGCCAGCAGCCAAATCGGGACTAGCGGCACAGATACGCAGTATTTT. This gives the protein CASSQIGTSGTDTQYF.

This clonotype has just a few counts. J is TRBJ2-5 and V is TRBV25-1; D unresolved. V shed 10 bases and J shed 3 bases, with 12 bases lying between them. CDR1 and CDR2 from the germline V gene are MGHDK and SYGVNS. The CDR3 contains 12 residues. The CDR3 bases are TGTGCCACCCTGGGCAGGAAAGAGACCCAGTACTTC. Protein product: CATLGRKETQYF.

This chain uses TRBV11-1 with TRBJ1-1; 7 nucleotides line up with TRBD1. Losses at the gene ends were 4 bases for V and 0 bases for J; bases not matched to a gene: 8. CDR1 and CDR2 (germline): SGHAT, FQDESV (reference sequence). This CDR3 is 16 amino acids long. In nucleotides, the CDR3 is TGTGCCAGCAGCTCCCGACAGGGATTGTTGAACACTGAAGCTTTCTTT. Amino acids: CASSSRQGLLNTEAFF.

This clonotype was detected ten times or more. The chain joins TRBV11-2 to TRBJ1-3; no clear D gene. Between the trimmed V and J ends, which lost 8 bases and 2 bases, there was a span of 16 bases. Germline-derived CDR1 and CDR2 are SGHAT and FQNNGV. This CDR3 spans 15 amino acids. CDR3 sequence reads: CASGTRFSPGNTIYF. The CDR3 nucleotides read TGTGCCAGCGGTACCCGCTTCTCCCCTGGAAACACCATATATTTT. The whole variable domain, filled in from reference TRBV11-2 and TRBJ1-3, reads EAGVAQSPRYKIIEKRQSVAFWCNPISGHATLYWYQQILGQGPKLLIQFQNNGVVDDSQLPKDRFSAERLKGVDSTLKIQPAKLEDSAVYLCASGTRFSPGNTIYFGEGSWLTVV.

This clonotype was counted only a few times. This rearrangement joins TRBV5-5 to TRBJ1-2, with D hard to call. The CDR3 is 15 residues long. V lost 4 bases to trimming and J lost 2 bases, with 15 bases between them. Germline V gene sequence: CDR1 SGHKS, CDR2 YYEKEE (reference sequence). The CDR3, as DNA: TGTGCCAGCAGCATAAGGGAGGATACCAACTATGGCTACACCTTC. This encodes CASSIREDTNYGYTF.

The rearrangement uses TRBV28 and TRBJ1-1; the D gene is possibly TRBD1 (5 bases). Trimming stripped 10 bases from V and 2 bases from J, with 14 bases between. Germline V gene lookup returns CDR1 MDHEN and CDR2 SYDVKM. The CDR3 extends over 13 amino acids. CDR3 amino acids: CATTSRVNTEAFF. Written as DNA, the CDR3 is TGTGCCACCACATCCAGGGTCAACACTGAAGCTTTCTTT.

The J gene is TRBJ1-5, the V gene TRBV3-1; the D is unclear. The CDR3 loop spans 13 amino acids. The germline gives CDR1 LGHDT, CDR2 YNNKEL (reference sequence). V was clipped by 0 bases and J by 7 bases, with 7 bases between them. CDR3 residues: CASSQDQRQPQHF. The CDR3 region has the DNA TGTGCCAGCAGCCAAGATCAGCGGCAGCCCCAGCATTTT.